Listed below are T cell receptor beta chains from one sample, sequenced in a study of early T cells in non-severe SARS-CoV-2 infection. TCRdb itself ran the 5' RACE reads through MiXCR, one entry per CDR3 protein. The profile shows 65,000 to 95,000 distinct CDR3 sequences, roughly a sixth of them singletons. Specimen: whole blood. The origin of the receptors is an adult who was a healthcare worker with PCR-confirmed SARS-CoV-2 infection or an uninfected control (not recorded which). Both conserved end residues are part of each CDR3. The order of the fields is V gene, D gene, clone size, J gene, CDR3 protein, CDR3 DNA. A D gene is named only where the DNA matches it firmly. The size of a clone is reported for some rows only, either as once, few or many, or as a class for expanded clones.

v_gene: TRBV7-6
d_gene: TRBD1
abundance: few
j_gene: TRBJ2-2
CDR3aa: CASSLIPTGGNTGELFF
CDR3nt: TGTGCCAGCAGCTTAATTCCCACAGGGGGCAACACCGGGGAGCTGTTTTTT

v_gene: TRBV6-1
d_gene: -
abundance: many
j_gene: TRBJ1-3
CDR3aa: CASSEGGGSGNTIYF
CDR3nt: TGTGCCAGCAGTGAAGGAGGGGGCTCTGGAAACACCATATATTTT

v_gene: TRBV21-1
d_gene: -
abundance: -
j_gene: TRBJ2-5
CDR3aa: CASSRQGAGETQYF
CDR3nt: TGTGCCAGCAGCAGACAGGGGGCTGGTGAGACCCAGTACTTC

v_gene: TRBV11-2
d_gene: -
abundance: -
j_gene: TRBJ2-7
CDR3aa: CASSLFRVRDRDWEQYF
CDR3nt: TGTGCCAGCAGCTTATTTCGGGTCCGGGACCGGGACTGGGAGCAGTACTTC

v_gene: TRBV10-1
d_gene: TRBD1
abundance: few
j_gene: TRBJ2-1
CDR3aa: CASSPDRVFGNEQFF
CDR3nt: TGCGCCAGCAGCCCGGACAGGGTATTCGGCAATGAGCAGTTCTTC

v_gene: TRBV5-6
d_gene: -
abundance: -
j_gene: TRBJ1-2
CDR3aa: CASRGDYGYTF
CDR3nt: TGTGCCAGCAGGGGGGACTATGGCTACACCTTC

v_gene: TRBV6-1
d_gene: -
abundance: few
j_gene: TRBJ1-1
CDR3aa: CASSDGQIYTEAFF
CDR3nt: TGTGCCAGCAGTGACGGACAGATCTACACTGAAGCTTTCTTT

v_gene: TRBV19
d_gene: -
abundance: few
j_gene: TRBJ2-5
CDR3aa: CASSIDQAGQETQYF
CDR3nt: TGTGCCAGTAGTATAGATCAGGCAGGTCAAGAGACCCAGTACTTC

v_gene: TRBV20-1
d_gene: TRBD1
abundance: few
j_gene: TRBJ2-4
CDR3aa: CSADRVAKNIQYF
CDR3nt: TGCAGTGCTGACAGGGTAGCCAAAAACATTCAGTACTTC

v_gene: TRBV11-2
d_gene: -
abundance: few
j_gene: TRBJ2-2
CDR3aa: CASSLDPGTGELFF
CDR3nt: TGTGCCAGCAGCTTAGATCCCGGCACCGGGGAGCTGTTTTTT

v_gene: TRBV20-1
d_gene: -
abundance: -
j_gene: TRBJ1-1
CDR3aa: CSARVKGQNTEAFF
CDR3nt: TGCAGTGCTAGAGTGAAGGGGCAGAACACTGAAGCTTTCTTT

v_gene: TRBV10-2
d_gene: -
abundance: few
j_gene: TRBJ2-3
CDR3aa: CASSGGFRGTDTQYF
CDR3nt: TGCGCCAGCAGTGGGGGTTTTCGAGGCACAGATACGCAGTATTTT

v_gene: TRBV7-2
d_gene: -
abundance: few
j_gene: TRBJ2-1
CDR3aa: CASSFRQLRSYNEQFF
CDR3nt: TGTGCCAGCAGCTTCCGACAGCTCCGCTCCTACAATGAGCAGTTCTTC

v_gene: TRBV4-1
d_gene: TRBD1
abundance: few
j_gene: TRBJ1-1
CDR3aa: CASSHLTGAGEAFF
CDR3nt: TGCGCCAGCAGCCATCTTACAGGGGCGGGTGAAGCTTTCTTT

v_gene: TRBV6-6
d_gene: TRBD1
abundance: few
j_gene: TRBJ2-1
CDR3aa: CASRSGTGGNNEQFF
CDR3nt: TGTGCCAGCAGATCCGGGACAGGGGGCAACAATGAGCAGTTCTTC

v_gene: TRBV6-5
d_gene: -
abundance: few
j_gene: TRBJ1-5
CDR3aa: CASSRFPTSGSNQPQHF
CDR3nt: TGTGCCAGCAGTCGCTTCCCGACGTCGGGTAGCAATCAGCCCCAGCATTTT

v_gene: TRBV12-3/TRBV12-4
d_gene: -
abundance: -
j_gene: TRBJ2-5
CDR3aa: CATATPGMTTQYF
CDR3nt: TGTGCCACAGCCACCCCAGGGATGACTACCCAGTACTTC

v_gene: TRBV2
d_gene: TRBD1
abundance: few
j_gene: TRBJ2-6
CDR3aa: CASSVQGASGANVLTF
CDR3nt: TGTGCCAGCAGTGTACAGGGGGCGTCTGGGGCCAACGTCCTGACTTTC

v_gene: TRBV5-1
d_gene: TRBD1
abundance: -
j_gene: TRBJ2-7
CDR3aa: CASSLVLGGSTYEQYF
CDR3nt: TGCGCCAGCAGCTTGGTCCTAGGGGGCTCAACCTACGAGCAGTACTTC

v_gene: TRBV7-2
d_gene: -
abundance: many
j_gene: TRBJ2-1
CDR3aa: CASSSPGTGLTYNEQFF
CDR3nt: TGTGCCAGCAGCAGCCCCGGGACGGGACTGACTTACAATGAGCAGTTCTTC

v_gene: TRBV7-2
d_gene: -
abundance: -
j_gene: TRBJ2-1
CDR3aa: CASSRTPPPYNEQFF
CDR3nt: TGTGCCAGCAGTCGGACCCCGCCACCCTACAATGAGCAGTTCTTC

v_gene: TRBV7-3
d_gene: -
abundance: -
j_gene: TRBJ2-7
CDR3aa: CASSLVASYVQYF
CDR3nt: TGTGCCAGCAGCTTAGTCGCTTCCTACGTGCAGTACTTC

v_gene: TRBV7-3
d_gene: -
abundance: once
j_gene: TRBJ2-3
CDR3aa: CASSQSRLLPTDTQYF
CDR3nt: TGTGCCAGCAGCCAATCCCGACTCCTCCCAACAGATACGCAGTATTTT

v_gene: TRBV9
d_gene: TRBD1
abundance: -
j_gene: TRBJ2-3
CDR3aa: CASSVTGGDTQYF
CDR3nt: TGTGCCAGCAGCGTAACAGGGGGAGATACGCAGTATTTT

v_gene: TRBV19
d_gene: -
abundance: -
j_gene: TRBJ1-1
CDR3aa: CASSIRGADTEAFF
CDR3nt: TGTGCCAGTAGTATACGGGGGGCGGACACTGAAGCTTTCTTT

v_gene: TRBV20-1
d_gene: TRBD1
abundance: few
j_gene: TRBJ1-6
CDR3aa: CSATRGQGSYNSPLHF
CDR3nt: TGCAGTGCTACAAGGGGGCAGGGCTCCTATAATTCACCCCTCCACTTT